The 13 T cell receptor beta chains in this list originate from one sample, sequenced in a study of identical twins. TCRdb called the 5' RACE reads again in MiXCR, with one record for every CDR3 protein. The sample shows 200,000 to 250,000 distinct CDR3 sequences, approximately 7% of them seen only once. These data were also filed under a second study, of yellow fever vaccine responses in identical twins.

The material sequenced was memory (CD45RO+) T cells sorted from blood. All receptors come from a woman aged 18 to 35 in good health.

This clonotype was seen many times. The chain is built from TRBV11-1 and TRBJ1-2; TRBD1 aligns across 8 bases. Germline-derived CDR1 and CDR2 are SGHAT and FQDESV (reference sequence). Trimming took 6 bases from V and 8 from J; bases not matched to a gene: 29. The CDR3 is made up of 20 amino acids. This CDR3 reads CASRAKLGPVQQGVAGGYTF. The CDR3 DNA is TGTGCCAGCAGGGCCAAACTTGGACCCGTACAACAGGGGGTGGCCGGCGGCTACACCTTC. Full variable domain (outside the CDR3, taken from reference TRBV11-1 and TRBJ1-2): EAEVAQSPRYKITEKSQAVAFWCDPISGHATLYWYRQILGQGPELLVQFQDESVVDDSQLPKDRFSAERLKGVDSTLKIQPAELGDSAMYLCASRAKLGPVQQGVAGGYTFGSGTRLTVV.

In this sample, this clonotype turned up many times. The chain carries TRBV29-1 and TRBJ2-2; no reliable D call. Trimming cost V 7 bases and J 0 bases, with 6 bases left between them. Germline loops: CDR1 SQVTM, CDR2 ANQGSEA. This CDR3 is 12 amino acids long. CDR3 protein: CSASPNTGELFF. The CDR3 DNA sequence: TGCAGCGCCTCCCCGAACACCGGGGAGCTGTTTTTT.

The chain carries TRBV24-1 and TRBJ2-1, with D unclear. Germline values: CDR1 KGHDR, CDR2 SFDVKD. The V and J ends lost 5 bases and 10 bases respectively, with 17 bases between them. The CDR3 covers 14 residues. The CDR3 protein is CATSVSGPRSEQFF. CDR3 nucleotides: TGTGCCACCAGTGTAAGTGGCCCGCGGAGCGAGCAGTTCTTC.

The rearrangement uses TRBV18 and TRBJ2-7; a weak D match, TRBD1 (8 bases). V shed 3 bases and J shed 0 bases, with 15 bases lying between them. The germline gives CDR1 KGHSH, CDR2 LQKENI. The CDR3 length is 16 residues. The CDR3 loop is CASSPTGGDFSYEQYF. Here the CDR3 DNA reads TGTGCCAGCTCACCTACAGGGGGGGACTTCTCCTACGAGCAGTACTTC.

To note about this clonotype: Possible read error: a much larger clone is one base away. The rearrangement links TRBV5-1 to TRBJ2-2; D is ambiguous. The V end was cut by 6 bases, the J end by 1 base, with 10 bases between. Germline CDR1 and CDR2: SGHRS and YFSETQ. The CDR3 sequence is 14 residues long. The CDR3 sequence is CASTGPVNTGELFF. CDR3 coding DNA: TGCGCCAGCACCGGCCCGGTGAACACCGGGGAGCTGTTTTTT. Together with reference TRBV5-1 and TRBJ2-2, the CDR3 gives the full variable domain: KAGVTQTPRYLIKTRGQQVTLSCSPISGHRSVSWYQQTPGQGLQFLFEYFSETQRNKGNFPGRFSGRQFSNSRSEMNVSTLELGDSALYLCASTGPVNTGELFFGEGSRLTVL.

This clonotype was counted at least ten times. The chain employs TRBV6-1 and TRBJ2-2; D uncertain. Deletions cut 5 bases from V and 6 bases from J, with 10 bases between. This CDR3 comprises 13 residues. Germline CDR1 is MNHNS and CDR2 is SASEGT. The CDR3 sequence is CASSSSFAGELFF. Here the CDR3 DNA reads TGTGCCAGCAGTAGTTCTTTCGCCGGGGAGCTGTTTTTT.

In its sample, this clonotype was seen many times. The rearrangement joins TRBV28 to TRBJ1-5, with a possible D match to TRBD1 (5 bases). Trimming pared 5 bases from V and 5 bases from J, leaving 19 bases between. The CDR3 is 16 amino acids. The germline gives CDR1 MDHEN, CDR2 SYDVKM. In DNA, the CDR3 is TGTGCCAGCAGTCGCCGGGGCCAACTTGGGGATCAGCCCCAGCATTTT. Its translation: CASSRRGQLGDQPQHF.

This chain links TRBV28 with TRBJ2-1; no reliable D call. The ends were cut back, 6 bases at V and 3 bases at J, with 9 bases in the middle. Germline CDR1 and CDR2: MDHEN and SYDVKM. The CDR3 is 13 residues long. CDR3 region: CASRYDNYNEQFF. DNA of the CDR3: TGTGCCAGCAGGTACGACAACTACAATGAGCAGTTCTTC.

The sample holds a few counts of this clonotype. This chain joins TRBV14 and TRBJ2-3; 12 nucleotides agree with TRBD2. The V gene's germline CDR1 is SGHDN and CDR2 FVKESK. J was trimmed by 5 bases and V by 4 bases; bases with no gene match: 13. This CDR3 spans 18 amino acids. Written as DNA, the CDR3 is TGTGCCAGCAGCCCCTTCCTTCGACTAGCGGGAGTAAAAGATACGCAGTATTTT. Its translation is CASSPFLRLAGVKDTQYF.

The CDR3 nucleotides read TGTGCCAGCACCACGGGAGGGTGGGAGACCCAGTACTTC. This gives the protein CASTTGGWETQYF. The chain has TRBV7-9 and TRBJ2-5; TRBD2 matches at 8 bases. Losses at the gene ends were 7 bases for V and 5 bases for J; bases not matched to a gene: 6. CDR1 is SEHNR and CDR2 is FQNEAQ in the germline V gene (reference sequence). The CDR3 is made up of 13 amino acids.

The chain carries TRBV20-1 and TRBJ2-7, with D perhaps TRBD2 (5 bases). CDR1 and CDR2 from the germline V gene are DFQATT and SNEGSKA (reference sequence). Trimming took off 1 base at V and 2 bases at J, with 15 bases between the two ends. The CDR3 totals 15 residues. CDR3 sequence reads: CSARGASTFTYEQYF. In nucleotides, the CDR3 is TGCAGTGCTAGAGGGGCTAGCACGTTCACCTACGAGCAGTACTTC.

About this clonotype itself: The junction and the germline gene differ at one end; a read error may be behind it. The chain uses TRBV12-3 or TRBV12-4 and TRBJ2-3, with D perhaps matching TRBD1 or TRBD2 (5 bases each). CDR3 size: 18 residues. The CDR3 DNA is TGTACCAGCAGTTTGACCACCGGGCTGGGACCCAACACAGATACGCAGTATTTT. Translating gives CTSSLTTGLGPNTDTQYF.

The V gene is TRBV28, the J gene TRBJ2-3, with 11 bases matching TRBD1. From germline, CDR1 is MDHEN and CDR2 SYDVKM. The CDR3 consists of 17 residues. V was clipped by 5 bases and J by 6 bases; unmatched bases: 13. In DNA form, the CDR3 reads TGTGCCAGCAGTCACCCTCGGGACAGGGGGTGGGGGGATACGCAGTATTTT. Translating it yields CASSHPRDRGWGDTQYF.